These 3 T cell receptor beta chains originate from one sample sequenced in a study of T-cell reconstitution after alpha-beta-depleted transplantation in children. Unique molecular identifiers tagged the TCRbeta library. TCRdb itself ran the PCR reads through MiXCR, one entry per CDR3 protein. This sample yields some 600,000 distinct CDR3 sequences, of which 10% to 15% are seen a single time; 2% to 2.5% belongs to the top ten. The input for sequencing was PBMCs, mostly from graft donor cells, taken 360 days after TCRalphabeta/CD19-depleted stem cell transplant. These receptor sequences come from a male patient under 18 who had a stem cell transplant for acute myeloid leukemia, so the T cells may come from the graft donor.

The rearrangement uses TRBV20-1 and TRBJ2-3, with 10 bases that match TRBD1. The V gene end was trimmed by 5 bases and the J gene end by 4 bases; junction bases not matched to a gene: 9. The CDR3 spans 15 residues. Germline-derived CDR1 and CDR2 are DFQATT and SNEGSKA (reference sequence). The CDR3 loop is CSAADRGRLADTQYF. The CDR3 nucleotides read TGCAGTGCTGCTGACAGGGGGCGTCTAGCAGATACGCAGTATTTT.

This clonotype came up a few times. This chain joins TRBV15 and TRBJ2-7; the match to TRBD2 covers 9 bases. The germline V gene has CDR1 LNHNV and CDR2 YYDKDF (reference sequence). J was trimmed by 0 bases and V by 2 bases; bases with no gene match: 23. This CDR3 is 22 amino acids long. The CDR3, as DNA: TGTGCCACCAGCAGATCAAGCCCCGGGACTAGCCCATGGGTCCCCAGCTCCTACGAGCAGTACTTC. Its translation: CATSRSSPGTSPWVPSSYEQYF.

This clonotype was seen at least ten times. The chain carries TRBV28 and TRBJ2-1; D might be TRBD1 or TRBD2, each matching 5 bases. CDR1 MDHEN and CDR2 SYDVKM come from the germline V gene. The CDR3 is made up of 15 amino acids. With 6 bases removed from V and 7 bases from J, the gap between germline ends came to 19 bases. The CDR3 nucleotides read TGTGCCAGCAGCACCGGGATTCGGGGCGTGAATGAGCAGTTCTTC. Residues: CASSTGIRGVNEQFF.